The present entry profiles one TCR beta chain with its context. Profiled with immunoSEQ multiplex PCR; TCRdb holds only in-frame clones, not every one. The sample contains fewer than 110,000 clones, just over 95% of which appear only once. Trimming took 4 bases from V and 8 from J, leaving 16 bases between them. The CDR3 runs 14 residues. CDR1 is SGHRS, CDR2 YFSETQ, per germline. The sample comes from a study of technical replicates of blood from a handful of donors. The source material was T cells isolated from PBMCs. The receptor was isolated from a human donor in good health. The V call is TRBV5-1, the J call TRBJ2-1, with D perhaps TRBD2 (7 bases). The CDR3: CASSKGGAGYEQFF. CDR3 nucleotides: TGCGCCAGCAGCAAAGGGGGGGCGGGGTATGAGCAGTTCTTC.